Following are 5 T cell receptor beta chains from one sample sequenced in a study of T cell responses to AZD1222 COVID-19 vaccine. Method: immunoSEQ multiplex PCR; TCRdb's copy keeps in-frame clones and lacks some. The sample consists of over 110,000 clones, around 93% of them appearing once. The sample in question was peripheral blood, obtained on day 0 of AZD1222 vaccination. The receptors here all came from an adult in good health.

With respect to this clone: At one end, the junction sequence differs from germline, possibly due to a read error. The V and J genes are TRBV5-5 and TRBJ1-3; D might be TRBD1 (6 bases). The CDR3 loop spans 15 amino acids. Germline V gives CDR1 SGHKS, CDR2 YYEKEE (reference sequence). The CDR3 coding sequence is TGTGCCAGCAGCTTTGCAGGGACAACAGGAAGCACCATATATTTT. Its protein product is CASSFAGTTGSTIYF.

This clone was seen more than once but under ten times. This sequence joins TRBV19 and TRBJ1-4; 8 bases match TRBD1. CDR1 is LNHDA and CDR2 is SQIVND in the germline V gene (reference sequence). Trimming removed 4 bases from V and 1 base from J; junction bases left unmatched: 5. CDR3 length: 16 residues. CDR3 nucleotides: TGTGCCAGTAGTAACAGGGGGAGAGGAACTAATGAAAAACTGTTTTTT. Protein sequence: CASSNRGRGTNEKLFF.

The chain is built from TRBV2 and TRBJ1-4; D is possibly TRBD1 (6 bases). Trimming shortened V by 8 bases and J by 6 bases, and 10 bases separated the two germline ends. The germline V gene has CDR1 SNHLY and CDR2 FYNNEI. The CDR3 consists of 12 residues. The CDR3 sequence: CASGGLDEKLFF. CDR3 nucleotide sequence: TGTGCCAGCGGGGGCCTGGATGAAAAACTGTTTTTT.

V usage is TRBV5-1 and J usage is TRBJ1-3; D is uncertain. This CDR3 is built from 17 residues. Trimming cost V 0 bases and J 4 bases, with 17 bases left between them. Per the germline V gene, CDR1 is SGHRS and CDR2 is YFSETQ. The CDR3 region is CASSLAPLSRAGNTIYF. The CDR3 nucleotides are TGCGCCAGCAGCTTGGCTCCTCTCTCCCGGGCAGGAAACACCATATATTTT.

CDR3 bases: TGCGCCAGCAGCCTAGCCTCCGGGACAGGGGCCTACGAGCAGTACTTC. Translation gives CASSLASGTGAYEQYF. The chain joins TRBV4-3 to TRBJ2-7; 10 bases align to TRBD1. The CDR3 length is 16 residues. Germline V gene sequence: CDR1 LGHNA, CDR2 YSLEER. V shed 4 bases, J shed 2 bases, and the junction held 8 bases outside the gene matches.